This TCR beta chain was retrieved from a study of cytomegalovirus exposure and HLA in healthy donors. The CDR3 length is 15 residues. V was cut by 5 bases and J by 1 base, with 14 bases left in between. Germline CDR1 SEHNR, CDR2 FQNEAQ (reference sequence). Produced via immunoSEQ multiplex PCR; TCRdb's table is partial and in-frame only. The repertoire holds tens of thousands of clones, with around 90% as singletons. The source of this sequence is a woman younger than 35 in good health and CMV-seropositive. The sequencing input was PBMCs. The gene calls are TRBV7-9 and TRBJ1-1; possibly TRBD1 for D (6 bases). The CDR3 loop reads CASSERQATNTEAFF. DNA for the CDR3: TGTGCCAGCAGCGAACGACAGGCCACGAACACTGAAGCTTTCTTT.